Listed below are T cell receptor beta chains from one sample, sequenced in a study of T cells in Graves' hyperthyroidism and ophthalmopathy. TCRdb passed the multiplex PCR reads through MiXCR, listing each CDR3 protein once. The sample holds about 300,000 distinct CDR3 sequences; around 20% are singletons and the top ten take just under 40%. The source material was blood. These receptors all stem from a man aged 50 to 59 with Graves' ophthalmopathy. Each CDR3 is given with its conserved first and last residue. Fields, in order: V gene, clone size, D gene, CDR3 length, J gene, CDR3 DNA, CDR3 protein. D genes are given only for firm matches. Not all rows give a size; the values are once, few, many and, for expanded clones, a class.

TRBV6-1	few	TRBD1	16	TRBJ1-5	TGTGCCAGCAGTGCTATAGGGGGCTCGGGCAATCAGCCCCAGCATTTT	CASSAIGGSGNQPQHF
TRBV3-1	many	TRBD1	15	TRBJ2-7	TGTGCCAGCAGCCCCCGGGACAGGGGATCCTACGAGCAGTACTTC	CASSPRDRGSYEQYF
TRBV6-5	few	NA	13	TRBJ1-5	TGTGCCAGCAGTTACTCCACGTATCAGCCCCAGCATTTT	CASSYSTYQPQHF
TRBV9	NA	NA	14	TRBJ1-1	TGTGCCAGCAGCGAGAGCCCCAGGAACACTGAAGCTTTCTTT	CASSESPRNTEAFF
TRBV6-1	NA	NA	11	TRBJ1-2	TGTGCCAGCGGACCTATGGGAGGCTACACCTTC	CASGPMGGYTF
TRBV7-9	NA	NA	13	TRBJ2-7	TGTGCCAGCAGCCCTAAGCAGTACTACGAGCAGTACTTC	CASSPKQYYEQYF
TRBV6-1	NA	NA	14	TRBJ1-2	TGTGCCAGCAGGAAAGACAGGCCCGCCTATGGCTACACCTTC	CASRKDRPAYGYTF
TRBV11-3	many	TRBD2	16	TRBJ2-1	TGTGCCAGCAGCCTAGCGGGAGAAGGAATAAGGAATGAGCAGTTCTTC	CASSLAGEGIRNEQFF
TRBV6-1	few	NA	15	TRBJ2-5	TGTGCCAGCAGTGATTGGGGGGCTAGCTGGGAGACCCAGTACTTC	CASSDWGASWETQYF
TRBV19	NA	NA	14	TRBJ2-7	TGTGCCAGTAGCCCAAAGGGGGTCTCCTACGAGCAGTACTTC	CASSPKGVSYEQYF
TRBV6-1	few	TRBD1	14	TRBJ2-3	TGTGCAACCTGGTGGACAGGGGGAACAGATACGCAGTATTTT	CATWWTGGTDTQYF
TRBV15	NA	TRBD2	19	TRBJ2-6	TGTGCCACCAGCGCAACCCGGGGGGGAACAATTTCTGGGGCCAACGTCCTGACTTTC	CATSATRGGTISGANVLTF
TRBV20-1	NA	NA	17	TRBJ2-5	TGCAGTGCTAGAGGACCGGGACAAAAAGGATACCAAGAGACCCAGTACTTC	CSARGPGQKGYQETQYF
TRBV4-2	NA	TRBD2	17	TRBJ2-1	TGTGCCAGCAGCCAGGAGTCACGCACTAGCGGGGCCAATGAGCAGTTCTTC	CASSQESRTSGANEQFF
TRBV10-2	few	NA	12	TRBJ2-1	TGCGCCAGCAGTGATGCCTACAATGAGCAGTTCTTC	CASSDAYNEQFF
TRBV7-9	few	TRBD1	13	TRBJ2-6	TGTGCCAGCAGCCCCCCGGACAGGGCCGTCCTGACTTTC	CASSPPDRAVLTF
TRBV4-1	NA	NA	13	TRBJ2-3	TGCGCCAGCAGCTCTCGAAACGGGGATACGCAGTATTTT	CASSSRNGDTQYF
TRBV7-8	NA	NA	16	TRBJ2-7	TGTGCCAGCAGCTTAGCGCAATCAGGGAGCTCCTACGAGCAGTACTTC	CASSLAQSGSSYEQYF
TRBV6-1	NA	NA	15	TRBJ2-1	TGTGCCAGCAGTAGAGAGCGGGTTCCCCACAATGAGCGGTTCTTC	CASSRERVPHNERFF
TRBV12-3/TRBV12-4	many	TRBD2	15	TRBJ2-7	TGTGCCAGCGGTCCTAGCGGGAGGAGCTCCTACGAGCAGTACTTC	CASGPSGRSSYEQYF